The sequence of this T cell receptor (beta chain) was determined in a study of radiation and T cells in renal cell carcinoma. In the study overall: Nephrectomy followed 15 Gy stereotactic body radiation by 4 weeks.

Here immunoSEQ multiplex PCR was the method, and the copy in TCRdb shows in-frame clones only, minus some. The sample yields 150,000 or so clones, 75% to 90% seen once. This sample's time point: baseline pretreatment blood. Specified treatment: 15 Gy SBRT to primary tumor, nephrectomy 4 weeks later. Radiation-treated patients gave blood at baseline, week 2 and week 4. The germline CDR1 and CDR2 sequences are WNHNN and SYGVQD (reference sequence). This CDR3 is 14 amino acids long. V lost 5 bases, J lost 6 bases, and 13 bases lay in between. This TCR was sampled from a woman between 50 and 59 years old with renal cell carcinoma. This chain joins TRBV10-1 and TRBJ2-2, with D maybe TRBD1 (6 bases). Material: blood, obtained from a patient whose treatment included radiotherapy and nephrectomy. The chain's CDR3 is CASSRDRSAGELFF. Written as DNA, the CDR3 is TGCGCCAGCAGTCGCGACAGGTCAGCCGGGGAGCTGTTTTTT.